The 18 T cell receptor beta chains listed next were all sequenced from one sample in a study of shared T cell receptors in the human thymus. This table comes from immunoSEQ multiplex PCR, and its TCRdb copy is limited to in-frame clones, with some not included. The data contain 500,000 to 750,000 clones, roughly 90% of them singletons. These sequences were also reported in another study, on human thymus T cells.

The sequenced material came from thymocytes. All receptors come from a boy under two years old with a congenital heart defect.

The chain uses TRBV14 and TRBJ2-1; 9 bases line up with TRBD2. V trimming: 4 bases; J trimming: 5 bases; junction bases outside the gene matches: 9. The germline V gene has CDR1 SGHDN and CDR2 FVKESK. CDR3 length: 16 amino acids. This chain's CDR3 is CASSPQLAGADNEQFF. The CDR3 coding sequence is TGTGCCAGCAGCCCACAACTAGCGGGTGCGGACAATGAGCAGTTCTTC.

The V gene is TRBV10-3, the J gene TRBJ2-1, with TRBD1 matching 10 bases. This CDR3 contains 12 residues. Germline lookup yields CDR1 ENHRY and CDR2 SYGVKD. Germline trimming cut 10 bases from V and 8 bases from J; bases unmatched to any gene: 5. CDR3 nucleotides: TGTGCCACCGGGACAGGGGACCATGAGCAGTTCTTC. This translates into CATGTGDHEQFF.

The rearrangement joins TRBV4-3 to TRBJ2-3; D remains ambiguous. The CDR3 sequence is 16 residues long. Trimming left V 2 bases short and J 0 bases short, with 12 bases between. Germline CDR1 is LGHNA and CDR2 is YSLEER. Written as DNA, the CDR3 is TGCGCCAGCAGCCAACAGGCCAGATCTAGCACAGATACGCAGTATTTT. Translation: CASSQQARSSTDTQYF.

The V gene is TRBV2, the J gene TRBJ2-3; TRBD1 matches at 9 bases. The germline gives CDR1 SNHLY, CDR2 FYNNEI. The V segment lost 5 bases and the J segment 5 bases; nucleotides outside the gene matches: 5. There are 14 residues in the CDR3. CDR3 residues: CASSRQGGLDTQYF. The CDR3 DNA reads TGTGCCAGCAGTCGACAGGGGGGGTTAGATACGCAGTATTTT.

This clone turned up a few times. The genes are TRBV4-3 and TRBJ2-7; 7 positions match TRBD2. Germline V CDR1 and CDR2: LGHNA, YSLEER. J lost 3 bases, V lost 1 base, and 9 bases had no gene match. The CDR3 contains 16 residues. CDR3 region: CASSQGSGGRHYEQYF. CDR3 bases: TGCGCCAGCAGCCAAGGCTCGGGGGGTCGGCACTACGAGCAGTACTTC.

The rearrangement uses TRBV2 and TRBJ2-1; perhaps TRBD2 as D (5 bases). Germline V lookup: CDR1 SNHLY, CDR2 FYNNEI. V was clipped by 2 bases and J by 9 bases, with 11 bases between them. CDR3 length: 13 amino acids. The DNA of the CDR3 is TGTGCCAGCAGTGAAATGGGAGCGAGTGAGCAGTTCTTC. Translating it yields CASSEMGASEQFF.

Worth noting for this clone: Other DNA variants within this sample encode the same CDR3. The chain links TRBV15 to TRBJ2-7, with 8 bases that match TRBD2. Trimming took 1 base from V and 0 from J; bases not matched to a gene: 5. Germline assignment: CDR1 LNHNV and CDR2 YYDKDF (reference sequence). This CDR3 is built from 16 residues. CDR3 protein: CATSRVGLAGSYEQYF. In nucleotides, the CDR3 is TGTGCCACCAGCAGAGTGGGGCTAGCGGGCTCCTACGAGCAGTACTTC.

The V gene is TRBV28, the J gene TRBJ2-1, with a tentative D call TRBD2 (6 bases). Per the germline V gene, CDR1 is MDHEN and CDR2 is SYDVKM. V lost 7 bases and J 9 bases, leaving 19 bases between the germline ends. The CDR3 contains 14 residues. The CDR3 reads CASNGGGVAAEQFF. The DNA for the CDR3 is TGTGCCAGCAATGGCGGCGGCGTAGCGGCTGAGCAGTTCTTC.

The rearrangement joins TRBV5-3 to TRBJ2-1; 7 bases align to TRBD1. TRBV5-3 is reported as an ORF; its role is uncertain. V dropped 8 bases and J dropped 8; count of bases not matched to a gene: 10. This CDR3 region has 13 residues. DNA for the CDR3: TGTGCCAGGTGGAAGGGGGCGCGGGATGAGCAGTTCTTC. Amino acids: CARWKGARDEQFF.

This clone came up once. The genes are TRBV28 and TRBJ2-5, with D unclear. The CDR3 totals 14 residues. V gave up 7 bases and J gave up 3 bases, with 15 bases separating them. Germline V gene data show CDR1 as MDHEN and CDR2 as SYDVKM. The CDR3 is CASTHSIVEETQYF. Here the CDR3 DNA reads TGTGCCAGCACCCACAGCATTGTGGAAGAGACCCAGTACTTC.

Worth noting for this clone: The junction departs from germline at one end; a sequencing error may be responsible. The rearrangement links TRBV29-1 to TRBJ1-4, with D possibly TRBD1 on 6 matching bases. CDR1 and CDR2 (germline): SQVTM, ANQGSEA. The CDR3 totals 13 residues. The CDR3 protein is CSVEDRPLGKLFF. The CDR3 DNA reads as TGCAGCGTCGAAGACAGGCCATTGGGAAAACTGTTTTTT.

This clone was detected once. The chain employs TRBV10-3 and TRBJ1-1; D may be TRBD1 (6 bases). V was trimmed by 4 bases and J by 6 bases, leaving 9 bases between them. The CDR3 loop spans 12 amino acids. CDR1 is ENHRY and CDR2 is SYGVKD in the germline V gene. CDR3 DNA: TGTGCCATCAGTGGGGACATACCTGAAGCTTTCTTT. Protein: CAISGDIPEAFF.

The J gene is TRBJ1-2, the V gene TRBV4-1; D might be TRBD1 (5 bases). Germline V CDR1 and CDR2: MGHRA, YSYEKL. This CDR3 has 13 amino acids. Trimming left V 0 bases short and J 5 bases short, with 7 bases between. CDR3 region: CASSQDRQYGYTF. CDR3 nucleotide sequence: TGCGCCAGCAGCCAAGACCGACAGTATGGCTACACCTTC.

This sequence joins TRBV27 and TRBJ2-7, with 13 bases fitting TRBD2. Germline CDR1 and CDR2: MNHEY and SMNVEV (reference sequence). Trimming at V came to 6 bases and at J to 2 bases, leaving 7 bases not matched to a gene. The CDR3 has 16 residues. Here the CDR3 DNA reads TGTGCCAGCAGCCATAACGGGACTAGCGGGGCCTACGAGCAGTACTTC. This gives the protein CASSHNGTSGAYEQYF.

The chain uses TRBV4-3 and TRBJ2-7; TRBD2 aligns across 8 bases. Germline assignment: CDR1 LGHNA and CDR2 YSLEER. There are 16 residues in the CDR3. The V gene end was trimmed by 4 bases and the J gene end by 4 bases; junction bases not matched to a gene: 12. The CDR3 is CASSPTKSGSIYEQYF. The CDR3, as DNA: TGCGCCAGCAGCCCGACCAAAAGCGGGAGTATATACGAGCAGTACTTC.

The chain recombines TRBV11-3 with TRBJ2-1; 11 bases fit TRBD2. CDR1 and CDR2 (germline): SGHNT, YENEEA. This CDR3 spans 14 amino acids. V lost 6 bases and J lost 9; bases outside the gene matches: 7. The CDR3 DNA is TGTGCCAGCAGGGGACTAGCGGCTTATAGTGAGCAGTTCTTC. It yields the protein CASRGLAAYSEQFF.

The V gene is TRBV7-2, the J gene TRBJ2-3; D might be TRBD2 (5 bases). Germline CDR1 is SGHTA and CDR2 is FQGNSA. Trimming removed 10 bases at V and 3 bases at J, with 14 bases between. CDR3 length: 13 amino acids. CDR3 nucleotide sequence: TGTGCCACCGGGGTGAGGAAGACAGATACGCAGTATTTT. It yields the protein CATGVRKTDTQYF.

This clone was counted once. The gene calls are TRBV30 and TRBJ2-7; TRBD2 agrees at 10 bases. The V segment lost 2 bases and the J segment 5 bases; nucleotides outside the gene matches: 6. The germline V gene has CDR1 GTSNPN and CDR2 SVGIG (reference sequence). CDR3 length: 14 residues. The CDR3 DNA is TGTGCCTGGAGTAGAACTAGCGGGAATGACGAGCAGTACTTC. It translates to CAWSRTSGNDEQYF. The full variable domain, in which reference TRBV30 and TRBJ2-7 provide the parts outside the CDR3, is SQTIHQWPATLVQPVGSPLSLECTVEGTSNPNLYWYRQAAGRGLQLLFYSVGIGQISSEVPQNLSASRPQDRQFILSSKKLLLSDSGFYLCAWSRTSGNDEQYFGPGTRLTVT.